The next 21 T cell receptor beta chains were all read from a single sample in a study of blood T cell repertoires in COVID-19. TCRdb's copy holds only in-frame clones and misses some; the assay was immunoSEQ multiplex PCR. The profile shows approximately 120,000 clones, roughly 79% of them singletons. Sequencing was done on a sample of peripheral blood. The receptor source for this set is an elderly man with acute or convalescent COVID-19.

CDR3 nucleotide sequence: TGTGCCAGCATGACAGCCAACACCGGGGAGCTGTTTTTT. Residues: CASMTANTGELFF. V gene TRBV7-2 combines with J gene TRBJ2-2; TRBD1 is a possible D gene (5 bases). Deletions cut 7 bases from V and 2 bases from J, with 8 bases between. The germline CDR1 and CDR2 sequences are SGHTA and FQGNSA. This CDR3 region has 13 residues.

The chain recombines TRBV5-1 with TRBJ1-1; tentatively, D is TRBD1 (6 bases). The V and J ends lost 0 bases and 4 bases respectively, with 13 bases between them. Per the germline V gene, CDR1 is SGHRS and CDR2 is YFSETQ. This CDR3 contains 15 residues. CDR3 sequence reads: CASSLAGEVSTEAFF. DNA of the CDR3: TGCGCCAGCAGCTTGGCAGGGGAAGTAAGCACTGAAGCTTTCTTT. The complete variable domain, with remaining parts taken from reference TRBV5-1 and TRBJ1-1, reads KAGVTQTPRYLIKTRGQQVTLSCSPISGHRSVSWYQQTPGQGLQFLFEYFSETQRNKGNFPGRFSGRQFSNSRSEMNVSTLELGDSALYLCASSLAGEVSTEAFFGQGTRLTVV.

CDR3 sequence (DNA): TGTGCCAGCAGCTTACAGGGGGCGAGAAAGTCCTACGAGCAGTACTTC. This gives the protein CASSLQGARKSYEQYF. The chain uses TRBV5-6 and TRBJ2-7; 9 positions agree with TRBD1. J gave up 1 base and V 2 bases, and 7 bases lay outside the gene matches. Per the germline V gene, CDR1 is SGHDT and CDR2 is YYEEEE. This CDR3 is 16 amino acids long.

The chain uses TRBV6-1 and TRBJ2-7; 10 nucleotides match TRBD1. Looked up from germline, CDR1 is MNHNS and CDR2 is SASEGT. The CDR3 loop spans 15 amino acids. With V trimmed by 2 bases and J by 4 bases, 5 bases remained unmatched. The DNA of the CDR3 is TGTGCCAGCAGTGAAATGGGGACAGGGGTTTACGAGCAGTACTTC. As protein: CASSEMGTGVYEQYF.

The J gene is TRBJ2-5, the V gene TRBV5-6, with D possibly TRBD2 on 5 matching bases. The CDR3 spans 15 residues. V was shortened by 4 bases and J by 3 bases, with 16 bases between the two germline ends. Germline V lookup: CDR1 SGHDT, CDR2 YYEEEE. This CDR3 is CASSALDGKKETQYF. The CDR3 DNA is TGTGCCAGCAGCGCACTGGACGGGAAAAAAGAGACCCAGTACTTC.

The DNA for the CDR3 is TGTGCCAGCAGGCGAGGAGGGAACACTGAAGCTTTCTTT. Its translation is CASRRGGNTEAFF. The gene calls are TRBV2 and TRBJ1-1, with unresolved D. CDR3 length equals 13 residues. The germline gives CDR1 SNHLY, CDR2 FYNNEI. V lost 6 bases and J lost 1, with 9 bases in between.

This sequence joins TRBV25-1 and TRBJ1-2, with TRBD1 identical over 12 bases. The CDR3 contains 14 residues. Germline V CDR1 and CDR2: MGHDK, SYGVNS. V lost 3 bases, J lost 7 bases, and 3 bases stayed unmatched. The CDR3 spells CASSEGQGASGYTF. The CDR3, as DNA: TGTGCCAGCAGTGAGGGACAGGGGGCGAGTGGCTACACCTTC.

The chain employs TRBV18 and TRBJ2-7, with 9 bases identical to TRBD2. V lost 0 bases and J lost 5; bases outside the gene matches: 11. The CDR3 covers 17 residues. Germline loops: CDR1 KGHSH, CDR2 LQKENI. CDR3 bases: TGTGCCAGCTCACCACCGGGACTAGCTATAGCATCCCACGAGCAGTACTTC. Translating gives CASSPPGLAIASHEQYF. Variable domain in full (rest from reference TRBV18 and TRBJ2-7): NAGVMQNPRHLVRRRGQEARLRCSPMKGHSHVYWYRQLPEEGLKFMVYLQKENIIDESGMPKERFSAEFPKEGPSILRIQQVVRGDSAAYFCASSPPGLAIASHEQYFGPGTRLTVT.

The rearrangement uses TRBV18 and TRBJ1-2, with D uncertain. The V end lost 4 bases, the J end lost 3 bases, and 12 bases lay between the germline ends. Per germline, CDR1 KGHSH and CDR2 LQKENI. CDR3 size: 14 residues. As DNA, the CDR3 is TGTGCCAGCTCACGGTCCAGTGACTACTATGGCTACACCTTC. Amino acid sequence: CASSRSSDYYGYTF. The complete variable domain, with remaining parts taken from reference TRBV18 and TRBJ1-2, reads NAGVMQNPRHLVRRRGQEARLRCSPMKGHSHVYWYRQLPEEGLKFMVYLQKENIIDESGMPKERFSAEFPKEGPSILRIQQVVRGDSAAYFCASSRSSDYYGYTFGSGTRLTVV.

This clone was detected only a few times. CDR3 sequence reads: CASSEQLTDTQYF. CDR3 sequence (DNA): TGTGCCAGCAGTGAACAGCTCACAGATACGCAGTATTTT. The chain uses TRBV6-4 and TRBJ2-3; D is undetermined. The CDR3 covers 13 residues. V was clipped by 3 bases and J by 2 bases, with 6 bases between them. CDR1 is MRHNA and CDR2 is SNTAGT in the germline V gene.

The chain uses TRBV7-9 and TRBJ2-2; D call uncertain. The germline V gene has CDR1 SEHNR and CDR2 FQNEAQ (reference sequence). This CDR3 contains 16 residues. Trimming left V 1 base short and J 6 bases short, with 15 bases between. The CDR3 here is CASSLGQMGKAGELFF. The DNA of the CDR3 is TGTGCCAGCAGCTTAGGGCAGATGGGCAAGGCCGGGGAGCTGTTTTTT.

This clone was counted many times. The chain links TRBV12-5 to TRBJ2-7; the D gene is possibly TRBD1 (6 bases). V was trimmed by 0 bases and J by 0 bases, leaving 15 bases between them. This CDR3 spans 17 amino acids. Germline loops: CDR1 LGHNT, CDR2 FRNRAP. The CDR3 nucleotides are TGTGCTAGTGGTTTGGTACTCCCCGGGACATTCTCCTACGAGCAGTACTTC. Translation gives CASGLVLPGTFSYEQYF. The full variable domain, its missing parts supplied by reference TRBV12-5 and TRBJ2-7, is DARVTQTPRHKVTEMGQEVTMRCQPILGHNTVFWYRQTMMQGLELLAYFRNRAPLDDSGMPKDRFSAEMPDATLATLKIQPSEPRDSAVYFCASGLVLPGTFSYEQYFGPGTRLTVT.

The J gene is TRBJ2-3, the V gene TRBV6-5, with D perhaps matching TRBD1 (5 bases). The germline CDR1 and CDR2 sequences are MNHEY and SVGAGI. Between the trimmed V and J ends, which lost 6 bases and 2 bases, there was a span of 6 bases. The CDR3 totals 12 residues. The CDR3 sequence is CASRTDTDTQYF. CDR3 coding DNA: TGTGCCAGCAGGACAGACACAGATACGCAGTATTTT.

This clone was counted ten times or more. The chain combines TRBV3-1 (or the pseudogene TRBV3-2) with TRBJ2-2; D remains ambiguous. The length of the CDR3 is 14 residues. The V end was cut by 1 base, the J end by 4 bases, with 7 bases between. CDR1 LGHDT and CDR2 YNNKEL come from the germline V gene (reference sequence). The CDR3 bases are TGTGCCAGCAGCCAAGTTCTTAGCACCGGGGAGCTGTTTTTT. This translates into CASSQVLSTGELFF.

This chain joins TRBV12-3 or TRBV12-4 and TRBJ1-6; TRBD1 agrees at 7 bases. Trimming cost V 4 bases and J 10 bases; bases outside gene matches: 1. The CDR3 length is 12 residues. CDR3 amino acids: CASSSGGSPLHF. Written as DNA, the CDR3 is TGTGCCAGCAGTTCAGGGGGATCACCCCTCCACTTT.

V is TRBV18 and J is TRBJ2-2; 7 positions match TRBD1. Per the germline V gene, CDR1 is KGHSH and CDR2 is LQKENI. After removal of 2 bases from V and 6 bases from J, the junction contained 9 bases not matched to a gene. This CDR3 has 16 amino acids. The CDR3 nucleotides read TGTGCCAGCTCACCAAGTCTAACAGGGGCCGCCGGGGAGCTGTTTTTT. The encoded protein is CASSPSLTGAAGELFF.

Only a few counts were recorded for this clone. The rearrangement links TRBV29-1 to TRBJ1-1; D gene uncertain. This CDR3 is built from 13 residues. Trimming cost V 3 bases and J 6 bases, with 14 bases left between them. From germline, CDR1 is SQVTM and CDR2 ANQGSEA. In DNA form, the CDR3 reads TGCAGCGTTGAGTATTGGGAGGCGTCTGAAGCTTTCTTT. It codes for CSVEYWEASEAFF.

The genes are TRBV23-1 and TRBJ2-7; possible D gene TRBD2, 6 bases. TRBV23-1 is filed as an ORF, its function uncertain. V was cut by 7 bases and J by 1 base, with 14 bases left in between. The CDR3 length is 14 residues. CDR3 sequence reads: CASTQGGQSYEQYF. CDR3 nucleotides: TGCGCCAGCACCCAAGGAGGGCAGTCCTACGAGCAGTACTTC.

As regards this clone: The sample has other DNA sequences that encode this CDR3 too. This chain joins TRBV2 and TRBJ1-5; D may be TRBD1 (5 bases). Trimming stripped 0 bases from V and 3 bases from J, with 12 bases between. Germline lookup yields CDR1 SNHLY and CDR2 FYNNEI. The CDR3 contains 16 residues. This CDR3 is CASSEATARDNQPQHF. The CDR3 DNA sequence: TGTGCCAGCAGTGAAGCGACAGCGAGAGACAATCAGCCCCAGCATTTT. Complete variable domain (other parts from reference TRBV2 and TRBJ1-5): EPEVTQTPSHQVTQMGQEVILRCVPISNHLYFYWYRQILGQKVEFLVSFYNNEISEKSEIFDDQFSVERPDGSNFTLKIRSTKLEDSAMYFCASSEATARDNQPQHFGDGTRLSIL.

The table lists this clone with a count of one. The chain uses TRBV28 and TRBJ2-1; TRBD1 agrees at 8 bases. CDR1 MDHEN and CDR2 SYDVKM come from the germline V gene. Losses at the gene ends were 6 bases for V and 8 bases for J; bases not matched to a gene: 15. This CDR3 comprises 16 residues. The CDR3 loop reads CASSPPGTGSFDEQFF. The CDR3 bases are TGTGCCAGCAGCCCACCCGGGACAGGCAGCTTCGATGAGCAGTTCTTC.

The chain combines TRBV9 with TRBJ2-1; 8 nucleotides agree with TRBD2. V lost 4 bases to trimming and J lost 5 bases; unmatched junction nucleotides: 11. The CDR3 totals 16 residues. Germline V gene sequence: CDR1 SGDLS, CDR2 YYNGEE. The CDR3 is CASSRSWLAGNNEQFF. The CDR3 coding sequence is TGTGCCAGCAGCCGTAGTTGGCTAGCGGGCAACAATGAGCAGTTCTTC.